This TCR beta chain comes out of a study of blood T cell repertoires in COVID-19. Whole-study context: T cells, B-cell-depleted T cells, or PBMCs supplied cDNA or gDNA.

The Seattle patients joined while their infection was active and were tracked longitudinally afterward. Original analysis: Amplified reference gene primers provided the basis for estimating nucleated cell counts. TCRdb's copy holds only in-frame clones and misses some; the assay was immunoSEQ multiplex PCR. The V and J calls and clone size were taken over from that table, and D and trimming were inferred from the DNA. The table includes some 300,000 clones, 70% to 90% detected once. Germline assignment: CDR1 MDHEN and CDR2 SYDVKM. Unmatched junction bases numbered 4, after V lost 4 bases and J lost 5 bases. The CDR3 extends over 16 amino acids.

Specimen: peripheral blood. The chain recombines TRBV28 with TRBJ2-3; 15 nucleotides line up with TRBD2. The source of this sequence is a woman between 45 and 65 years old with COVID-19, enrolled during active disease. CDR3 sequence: CASSSLGLAGGDTQYF. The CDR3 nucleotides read TGTGCCAGCAGTTCCCTGGGACTAGCGGGAGGAGATACGCAGTATTTT. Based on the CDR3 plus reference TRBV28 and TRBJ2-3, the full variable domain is DVKVTQSSRYLVKRTGEKVFLECVQDMDHENMFWYRQDPGLGLRLIYFSYDVKMKEKGDIPEGYSVSREKKERFSLILESASTNQTSMYLCASSSLGLAGGDTQYFGPGTRLTVL.